The 31 T cell receptor beta chains below were found in one sample sequenced in a study of monozygotic twins with inflammatory bowel disease. One entry per CDR3 protein, without DNA, is what TCRdb gives after re-calling the 5' RACE reads. Listed are some 400,000 distinct CDR3 sequences; roughly 2.2% falls within the top ten. The sequenced material came from blood. These receptors all come from a human donor with ulcerative colitis or Crohn's disease, or a healthy co-twin of an affected twin (not recorded which).

The chain joins TRBV5-1 to TRBJ2-1; the TCRdb call, TRBD2, lacks DNA for checking. There are 13 residues in the CDR3. Germline CDR1 and CDR2: SGHRS and YFSETQ. This CDR3 reads CASNLAGGNEQFF. The variable domain in full, with the rest retrieved from reference TRBV5-1 and TRBJ2-1, is KAGVTQTPRYLIKTRGQQVTLSCSPISGHRSVSWYQQTPGQGLQFLFEYFSETQRNKGNFPGRFSGRQFSNSRSEMNVSTLELGDSALYLCASNLAGGNEQFFGPGTRLTVL.

The rearrangement joins TRBV5-1 to TRBJ2-2; without DNA, the TCRdb call of TRBD1 cannot be checked. The CDR3 consists of 14 residues. The germline V gene has CDR1 SGHRS and CDR2 YFSETQ. The CDR3 region is CASRRDSSTGELFF.

V gene TRBV7-2 combines with J gene TRBJ2-4; TCRdb selects TRBD1, and the lack of DNA leaves this call unchecked. The germline gives CDR1 SGHTA, CDR2 FQGNSA. CDR3 length equals 16 residues. The CDR3 spells CASTPSPRDRGNIQYF. Combining the CDR3 with reference TRBV7-2 and TRBJ2-4 gives the whole variable domain GAGVSQSPSNKVTEKGKDVELRCDPISGHTALYWYRQSLGQGLEFLIYFQGNSAPDKSGLPSDRFSAERTGGSVSTLTIQRTQQEDSAVYLCASTPSPRDRGNIQYFGAGTRLSVL.

The CDR3 region is CASSPNLDGSGGYTF. The J gene is TRBJ1-2, the V gene TRBV18. CDR1 and CDR2 from the germline V gene are KGHSH and LQKENI. This CDR3 has 15 amino acids.

The chain is built from TRBV5-6 and TRBJ1-1; TCRdb's D call, TRBD1, is unchecked because there is no DNA. CDR3 length: 15 residues. CDR1 and CDR2 (germline): SGHDT, YYEEEE. This CDR3 reads CASSFEDRGNTEAFF.

The V call is TRBV12-3 or TRBV12-4, the J call TRBJ2-5. The CDR3 covers 13 residues. The CDR3: CASSLKPRDTQYF.

The J gene is TRBJ2-1, the V gene TRBV6-2 or TRBV6-3. The CDR3 covers 17 residues. CDR1 is MNHEY, CDR2 SVGEGT, per germline. The chain's CDR3 is CASRTGKQDSLYNEQFF.

The V and J genes are TRBV4-3 and TRBJ2-2; the D call of TRBD1 rests on TCRdb alone, since no DNA is present to check it. CDR1 LGHNA and CDR2 YSLEER come from the germline V gene. This CDR3 has 15 amino acids. CDR3 residues: CASSQDRRGAGELFF.

J is TRBJ2-2 and V is TRBV12-3 or TRBV12-4; TCRdb gives TRBD2 as the D gene, but with no DNA this cannot be confirmed. The CDR3 runs 14 residues. The CDR3: CASSSDLNTGELFF.

The V and J genes are TRBV2 and TRBJ2-2; TCRdb indicates TRBD1, and absent DNA this call remains unverified. Germline-derived CDR1 and CDR2 are SNHLY and FYNNEI. This CDR3 has 16 residues. CDR3 in amino acids: CATRAGVPTNTGELFF.

The chain couples TRBV19 to TRBJ1-2; checking the TCRdb D call of TRBD1 is not possible without DNA. This CDR3 is 14 amino acids long. The V gene's germline CDR1 is LNHDA and CDR2 SQIVND (reference sequence). CDR3 sequence: CASSLKGRLEGYTF.

The chain's CDR3 is CASSPPNTPTEAFF. The rearrangement joins TRBV5-1 to TRBJ1-1. This CDR3 is 14 amino acids long. The germline gives CDR1 SGHRS, CDR2 YFSETQ.

The chain recombines TRBV19 with TRBJ1-2. CDR1 LNHDA and CDR2 SQIVND come from the germline V gene (reference sequence). The CDR3 runs 13 residues. CDR3: CASLGKANYGYTF.

The rearrangement uses TRBV5-1 and TRBJ2-3; TCRdb's assignment of TRBD1 cannot be checked, as there is no DNA. Germline V lookup: CDR1 SGHRS, CDR2 YFSETQ. The CDR3 runs to 15 residues. The CDR3 is CASSMRGQSTDTQYF.

The chain combines TRBV6-5 with TRBJ1-1; TCRdb outputs TRBD1, but without DNA this stays unchecked. Germline CDR1 is MNHEY and CDR2 is SVGAGI. The CDR3 has 13 residues. CDR3 region: CASWGQRNTEAFF.

This chain joins TRBV18 and TRBJ2-7. This CDR3 is 14 amino acids long. Germline-derived CDR1 and CDR2 are KGHSH and LQKENI. Here the CDR3 reads CASSLGRRNYEQYF.

The V and J genes are TRBV12-3 or TRBV12-4 and TRBJ2-7; TCRdb's assignment of TRBD2 cannot be checked, as there is no DNA. CDR3 length equals 16 residues. CDR3 residues: CASSLTAGPVGDEQYF.

The CDR3 spells CASTRGGSGANVLTF. The chain has TRBV7-9 and TRBJ2-6; TCRdb picks TRBD1, but there is no DNA to check that call. This CDR3 is 15 amino acids long. CDR1 and CDR2 from the germline V gene are SEHNR and FQNEAQ (reference sequence).

The CDR3 spells CASSQAGSLAKNIQYF. The rearrangement joins TRBV28 to TRBJ2-4; the TCRdb D gene call, TRBD2, has no DNA to confirm it. CDR1 is MDHEN and CDR2 is SYDVKM in the germline V gene. The CDR3 is made up of 16 amino acids.

The chain carries TRBV7-3 and TRBJ2-1; TCRdb's D gene call, TRBD1, goes unchecked for lack of DNA. This CDR3 has 15 residues. Looked up from germline, CDR1 is SGHTA and CDR2 is FQGTGA. The CDR3: CASSLLGGGDNEQFF.

CDR3 in amino acids: CSARGLAGDGKTFNEQFF. The V gene is TRBV20-1, the J gene TRBJ2-1; TCRdb returns TRBD2, unconfirmable since there is no DNA. The CDR3 length is 18 residues. CDR1 DFQATT and CDR2 SNEGSKA come from the germline V gene (reference sequence).

CDR3 sequence reads: CASSPHKSYEQYF. This chain joins TRBV6-5 and TRBJ2-7; there is no DNA to check the TCRdb D call of TRBD1. In germline, CDR1 is MNHEY, CDR2 SVGAGI. This CDR3 spans 13 amino acids.

The genes are TRBV7-2 and TRBJ1-6; the TRBD1 assignment by TCRdb is unverifiable without DNA. Looked up from germline, CDR1 is SGHTA and CDR2 is FQGNSA. This CDR3 region has 17 residues. The CDR3 protein is CASSQISNRGGYSPLHF.

This chain uses TRBV18 with TRBJ1-5; TCRdb designates TRBD1, a call that cannot be tested without DNA. The length of the CDR3 is 16 residues. Per the germline V gene, CDR1 is KGHSH and CDR2 is LQKENI. The CDR3 region is CASSPIAGGGNQPQHF.

The chain links TRBV20-1 to TRBJ1-1. This CDR3 contains 14 residues. Germline assignment: CDR1 DFQATT and CDR2 SNEGSKA (reference sequence). CDR3 amino acids: CSADQGRVNTEAFF.

This chain connects TRBV14 to TRBJ2-7; TCRdb's D call, TRBD1, is unchecked because there is no DNA. Germline CDR1 is SGHDN and CDR2 is FVKESK. The CDR3 has 15 amino acids. The CDR3 loop is CASSPRSVGSREQYF.

J is TRBJ2-5 and V is TRBV2; the TRBD1 assignment by TCRdb is unverifiable without DNA. The CDR3 is made up of 14 amino acids. Germline V lookup: CDR1 SNHLY, CDR2 FYNNEI. This CDR3 reads CASSGLGGMETQYF.

The V call is TRBV29-1, the J call TRBJ2-1; TCRdb calls TRBD1, which cannot be checked without DNA. Germline CDR1 and CDR2: SQVTM and ANQGSEA. CDR3 length equals 13 residues. This CDR3 reads CSVEDALGGEQFF.

The genes are TRBV5-1 and TRBJ2-2. CDR1 and CDR2 from the germline V gene are SGHRS and YFSETQ. CDR3 length: 15 residues. CDR3: CASSLSTSDTGELFF.

The chain is built from TRBV5-1 and TRBJ2-1; there is no DNA to check the TCRdb D call of TRBD1. The CDR3 contains 16 residues. From germline, CDR1 is SGHRS and CDR2 YFSETQ. The CDR3 region is CASSALTGEVGNEQFF.

The J gene is TRBJ1-4, the V gene TRBV20-1; TCRdb outputs TRBD1, but without DNA this stays unchecked. This CDR3 is 14 amino acids long. The germline gives CDR1 DFQATT, CDR2 SNEGSKA (reference sequence). This CDR3 reads CSARATGMGEKLFF.